Each of the 31 T cell receptor beta chains below was sequenced from the same sample in a study of blood T cell repertoires in COVID-19. The method was immunoSEQ multiplex PCR; TCRdb's version includes in-frame clones alone and lacks a portion of them. The top ten clones hold roughly 1.4% of a sample with roughly 400,000 clones, about 88% of them seen once. The specimen was PBMCs or T cells enriched from blood (not recorded which). Source of these receptors: a young woman who had been exposed to COVID-19.

The V and J genes are TRBV7-9 and TRBJ2-3, with D uncertain. CDR1 and CDR2 (germline): SEHNR, FQNEAQ (reference sequence). This CDR3 region has 15 residues. Trimming took 1 base from V and 1 from J, leaving 9 bases between them. The CDR3 region is CASSLGGVGTDTQYF. CDR3 in DNA: TGTGCCAGCAGCTTAGGAGGCGTCGGCACAGATACGCAGTATTTT. Full variable domain (missing parts from reference TRBV7-9 and TRBJ2-3): DTGVSQNPRHKITKRGQNVTFRCDPISEHNRLYWYRQTLGQGPEFLTYFQNEAQLEKSRLLSDRFSAERPKGSFSTLEIQRTEQGDSAMYLCASSLGGVGTDTQYFGPGTRLTVL.

V and J are TRBV6-5 and TRBJ1-5; D may be TRBD1 (6 bases). CDR1 MNHEY and CDR2 SVGAGI come from the germline V gene. CDR3 size: 15 residues. V lost 0 bases to trimming and J lost 7 bases, with 13 bases between them. The DNA of the CDR3 is TGTGCCAGCAGTTACTCAATAACAGGGATCCAGCCCCAGCATTTT. This translates into CASSYSITGIQPQHF.

In this sample, this clone turned up once. This chain connects TRBV15 to TRBJ2-7; D is uncertain. Germline V lookup: CDR1 LNHNV, CDR2 YYDKDF (reference sequence). CDR3 length: 13 residues. V was cut by 8 bases and J by 6 bases, with 17 bases left in between. The CDR3 sequence is CATSKPYGIEQYF. The CDR3 coding sequence is TGTGCCACCTCCAAACCCTACGGTATCGAGCAGTACTTC.

The gene calls are TRBV9 and TRBJ1-1; no clear D gene. Trimming took 4 bases from V and 4 from J, leaving 11 bases between them. Germline CDR1 reads SGDLS; CDR2 reads YYNGEE. This CDR3 is 13 amino acids long. As DNA, the CDR3 is TGTGCCAGCAGCTCTCAAGGCGGCACTGAAGCTTTCTTT. Encoded protein: CASSSQGGTEAFF.

The chain uses TRBV6-6 and TRBJ2-3; 7 bases map to TRBD2. CDR1 MNHNY and CDR2 SVGAGI come from the germline V gene (reference sequence). With V trimmed by 7 bases and J by 0 bases, 7 bases remained unmatched. The CDR3 is 15 residues long. This CDR3 reads CASTPPGLSTDTQYF. The CDR3 DNA sequence: TGTGCCAGCACCCCCCCGGGACTAAGCACAGATACGCAGTATTTT.

The chain is built from TRBV4-3 and TRBJ1-3, with a tentative D call TRBD1 (6 bases). Trimming removed 0 bases at V and 5 bases at J, with 8 bases between. The CDR3 runs to 14 residues. Germline-derived CDR1 and CDR2 are LGHNA and YSLEER. The CDR3 DNA follows: TGCGCCAGCAGCCAAGAAGGGGGACGAAACACCATATATTTT. Protein: CASSQEGGRNTIYF.

The V call is TRBV2, the J call TRBJ2-7; the D gene is possibly TRBD1 (6 bases). CDR3 size: 16 residues. CDR1 is SNHLY, CDR2 FYNNEI, per germline. V was clipped by 6 bases and J by 0 bases, with 18 bases between them. CDR3 protein: CASRGPLRGGSYEQYF. CDR3 coding DNA: TGTGCCAGCAGGGGCCCGCTGAGAGGGGGCTCCTACGAGCAGTACTTC.

The chain employs TRBV5-4 and TRBJ1-2; 7 nucleotides line up with TRBD1. CDR3 length: 14 residues. V shed 0 bases, J shed 4 bases, and the junction held 3 bases outside the gene matches. Germline V gives CDR1 SGHNT, CDR2 YYREEE (reference sequence). CDR3 coding DNA: TGTGCCAGCAGCTTGGCCGGACAGGTCTATGGCTACACCTTC. Its protein is CASSLAGQVYGYTF.

The rearrangement joins TRBV2 to TRBJ2-7; 11 bases are shared with TRBD2. The germline V gene has CDR1 SNHLY and CDR2 FYNNEI. The CDR3 totals 15 residues. V dropped 6 bases and J dropped 2; count of bases not matched to a gene: 6. The CDR3, as DNA: TGTGCCAGCAGACAGGGACTAGCGGACACCTACGAGCAGTACTTC. Translation gives CASRQGLADTYEQYF. Combining the CDR3 with reference TRBV2 and TRBJ2-7 gives the whole variable domain EPEVTQTPSHQVTQMGQEVILRCVPISNHLYFYWYRQILGQKVEFLVSFYNNEISEKSEIFDDQFSVERPDGSNFTLKIRSTKLEDSAMYFCASRQGLADTYEQYFGPGTRLTVT.

The rearrangement joins TRBV11-3 to TRBJ2-1; TRBD2 agrees at 12 bases. Germline V lookup: CDR1 SGHNT, CDR2 YENEEA. The CDR3 covers 19 residues. V lost 1 base, J lost 8 bases, and 15 bases stayed unmatched. The CDR3 sequence is CASSLGLAGGPIERDEQFF. As DNA, the CDR3 is TGTGCCAGCAGCTTAGGCCTAGCGGGGGGGCCCATCGAGCGAGATGAGCAGTTCTTC.

This chain connects TRBV5-6 to TRBJ2-2, with D tentatively TRBD1 (5 bases). With 3 bases removed from V and 4 bases from J, the gap between germline ends came to 10 bases. The CDR3 runs 14 residues. CDR1 and CDR2 (germline): SGHDT, YYEEEE. The CDR3 spells CASSSPDSTGELFF. The CDR3 coding sequence is TGTGCCAGCAGCTCACCCGACAGCACCGGGGAGCTGTTTTTT. The full variable domain, completed using reference TRBV5-6 and TRBJ2-2, is DAGVTQSPTHLIKTRGQQVTLRCSPKSGHDTVSWYQQALGQGPQFIFQYYEEEERQRGNFPDRFSGHQFPNYSSELNVNALLLGDSALYLCASSSPDSTGELFFGEGSRLTVL.

This chain connects TRBV28 to TRBJ2-3; tentatively, D is TRBD2 (6 bases). The CDR3 is 15 amino acids. The V and J ends lost 6 bases and 4 bases respectively, with 17 bases between them. Germline CDR1 reads MDHEN; CDR2 reads SYDVKM. CDR3: CASSLPGLTSDTQYF. Here the CDR3 DNA reads TGTGCCAGCAGCCTACCGGGACTCACATCAGATACGCAGTATTTT.

The CDR3 region is CASRLDRGPYEQYF. The CDR3 DNA reads as TGTGCCAGCAGATTGGACAGGGGGCCTTACGAGCAGTACTTC. The J gene is TRBJ2-7, the V gene TRBV27; TRBD1 aligns across 11 bases. With V trimmed by 6 bases and J by 4 bases, 5 bases remained unmatched. The CDR3 has 14 residues. The germline V gene encodes CDR1 MNHEY and CDR2 SMNVEV (reference sequence).

The V and J genes are TRBV3-1 (or the pseudogene TRBV3-2) and TRBJ1-6; D is perhaps TRBD1 (6 bases). Germline V CDR1 and CDR2: LGHDT, YNNKEL (reference sequence). The CDR3 consists of 15 residues. V was cut by 4 bases and J by 3 bases, with 10 bases left in between. CDR3 sequence (DNA): TGTGCCAGCAGCCCGGGACAAGACTATAATTCACCCCTCCACTTT. Residues: CASSPGQDYNSPLHF.

The chain employs TRBV6-2 or TRBV6-3 and TRBJ2-7; 8 bases are a match to TRBD1. This CDR3 is built from 17 residues. Germline assignment: CDR1 MNHEY and CDR2 SVGEGT. Unmatched junction bases numbered 15, after V lost 4 bases and J lost 4 bases. This CDR3 reads CASSSDHVAGQVYEQYF. The CDR3 DNA follows: TGTGCCAGCAGTTCCGATCATGTCGCGGGACAGGTTTACGAGCAGTACTTC.

The rearrangement uses TRBV28 and TRBJ2-7, with TRBD2 identical over 11 bases. This CDR3 is 16 amino acids long. The V and J ends lost 1 base and 7 bases, in that order; junction bases with no gene match: 9. The V gene's germline CDR1 is MDHEN and CDR2 SYDVKM. The chain's CDR3 is CASSLLASGGPSEQYF. The CDR3, as DNA: TGTGCCAGCAGTTTATTGGCTAGCGGGGGGCCCTCGGAGCAGTACTTC.

The rearrangement joins TRBV5-1 to TRBJ1-6; TRBD1 matches at 7 bases. This CDR3 spans 14 amino acids. From germline, CDR1 is SGHRS and CDR2 YFSETQ. Losses at the gene ends were 0 bases for V and 9 bases for J; bases not matched to a gene: 3. CDR3 region: CASSLGQGASPLHF. For the CDR3, the DNA is TGCGCCAGCAGCTTGGGACAGGGTGCTTCACCCCTCCACTTT.

The V and J genes are TRBV7-3 and TRBJ2-1, with 9 nucleotides matching TRBD2. The CDR3 extends over 17 amino acids. In germline, CDR1 is SGHTA, CDR2 FQGTGA. With 1 base clipped from V and 0 bases from J, the junction kept 4 bases outside the gene matches. The CDR3 region has the DNA TGTGCCAGCAGCTTAATCCTAGCGGGGTACTCCTACAATGAGCAGTTCTTC. Its protein is CASSLILAGYSYNEQFF. The full variable domain, completed using reference TRBV7-3 and TRBJ2-1, is GAGVSQTPSNKVTEKGKYVELRCDPISGHTALYWYRQSLGQGPEFLIYFQGTGAADDSGLPNDRFFAVRPEGSVSTLKIQRTERGDSAVYLCASSLILAGYSYNEQFFGPGTRLTVL.

The chain is built from TRBV25-1 and TRBJ2-1; 8 nucleotides line up with TRBD2. Trimming at V came to 7 bases and at J to 4 bases, leaving 6 bases not matched to a gene. This CDR3 is built from 14 residues. Germline lookup yields CDR1 MGHDK and CDR2 SYGVNS. The DNA of the CDR3 is TGTGCCAGCACAAGCGGGAGCGGTTACAATGAGCAGTTCTTC. Amino acids: CASTSGSGYNEQFF.

The chain carries TRBV28 and TRBJ2-1, with 12 bases fitting TRBD2. In germline, CDR1 is MDHEN, CDR2 SYDVKM. There are 15 residues in the CDR3. J gave up 4 bases and V 5 bases, and 3 bases lay outside the gene matches. The CDR3 loop is CASSRGTSGYNEQFF. The CDR3 region has the DNA TGTGCCAGCAGTAGGGGGACTAGCGGGTACAATGAGCAGTTCTTC.

V and J are TRBV11-2 and TRBJ1-1; 9 bases are a match to TRBD1. CDR1 is SGHAT and CDR2 is FQNNGV in the germline V gene. This CDR3 spans 15 amino acids. Trimming cost V 1 base and J 5 bases; bases outside gene matches: 5. This CDR3 is CASSLGDRVGTEAFF. CDR3 nucleotide sequence: TGTGCCAGCAGCTTAGGGGACAGGGTGGGGACTGAAGCTTTCTTT.

The J gene is TRBJ1-1, the V gene TRBV30; weak D call: TRBD1 (6 bases). The CDR3 sequence is 11 residues long. Trimming stripped 6 bases from V and 6 bases from J, with 11 bases between. Germline V CDR1 and CDR2: GTSNPN, SVGIG (reference sequence). For the CDR3, the DNA is TGTGCCTGCTACAGGGTCTCTGAAGCTTTCTTT. This encodes CACYRVSEAFF.

The J gene is TRBJ2-5, the V gene TRBV5-1, with TRBD2 matching 15 bases. CDR1 and CDR2 from the germline V gene are SGHRS and YFSETQ. Trimming took 4 bases from V and 7 from J; bases not matched to a gene: 14. The CDR3 runs 18 residues. Here the CDR3 DNA reads TGCGCCAGCAGCGTAATAGGGACTAGCGGGGGGCCCGGGGGGACCCAGTACTTC. Translation gives CASSVIGTSGGPGGTQYF.

CDR3: CASSPFPGGRGTGELFF. Here the CDR3 DNA reads TGTGCCAGCAGCCCTTTTCCAGGGGGCCGGGGCACCGGGGAGCTGTTTTTT. The chain joins TRBV7-2 to TRBJ2-2, with 8 bases fitting TRBD1. The CDR3 sequence is 17 residues long. Germline V CDR1 and CDR2: SGHTA, FQGNSA. The V and J ends lost 5 bases and 4 bases, in that order; junction bases with no gene match: 12.

This chain links TRBV18 with TRBJ1-1; TRBD1 agrees at 9 bases. With 3 bases clipped from V and 1 base from J, the junction kept 3 bases outside the gene matches. There are 15 residues in the CDR3. Germline V gives CDR1 KGHSH, CDR2 LQKENI. The CDR3 protein is CASSPDRGWNTEAFF. The CDR3 DNA reads TGTGCCAGCTCACCCGACAGGGGGTGGAACACTGAAGCTTTCTTT.

This chain connects TRBV5-1 to TRBJ2-7, with TRBD2 matching over 10 bases. The V segment lost 0 bases and the J segment 1 base; nucleotides outside the gene matches: 4. This CDR3 is built from 16 residues. Germline V gene lookup returns CDR1 SGHRS and CDR2 YFSETQ. The CDR3 region is CASSLGPSGSSYEQYF. In DNA form, the CDR3 reads TGCGCCAGCAGCTTGGGGCCTAGCGGGAGTTCCTACGAGCAGTACTTC.

The chain carries TRBV5-6 and TRBJ1-6, with 7 bases matching TRBD1. This CDR3 is 17 amino acids long. CDR1 and CDR2 (germline): SGHDT, YYEEEE. With V trimmed by 0 bases and J by 8 bases, 11 bases remained unmatched. CDR3 coding DNA: TGTGCCAGCAGCTTGGACAGGGGTCTCCAATGGTATTCACCCCTCCACTTT. Its protein is CASSLDRGLQWYSPLHF.

The V and J genes are TRBV7-3 and TRBJ1-5; TRBD1 might be the D (5 bases). This CDR3 region has 14 residues. CDR1 is SGHTA, CDR2 FQGTGA, per germline. V was shortened by 4 bases and J by 15 bases, with 22 bases between the two germline ends. The CDR3: CASSSPTDPALRHF. The CDR3 nucleotides are TGTGCCAGCAGCTCCCCGACAGATCCCGCCCTGCGGCATTTT.

The chain employs TRBV6-6 and TRBJ1-5; 10 nucleotides line up with TRBD1. The CDR3 sequence is 17 residues long. Per germline, CDR1 MNHNY and CDR2 SVGAGI (reference sequence). The V gene end was trimmed by 5 bases and the J gene end by 2 bases; junction bases not matched to a gene: 9. The CDR3 here is CASSPKIGTGGNQPQHF. CDR3 sequence (DNA): TGTGCCAGCAGTCCCAAAATTGGGACAGGGGGCAATCAGCCCCAGCATTTT.

The chain uses TRBV6-5 and TRBJ2-7; D unresolved. Germline loops: CDR1 MNHEY, CDR2 SVGAGI. V was clipped by 5 bases and J by 0 bases, with 14 bases between them. The CDR3 has 15 residues. The CDR3 DNA reads TGTGCCAGCAGTCGAGCGTACTCCTACTCCTACGAGCAGTACTTC. Protein: CASSRAYSYSYEQYF.

The rearrangement links TRBV27 to TRBJ2-7, with 16 nucleotides matching TRBD2. J gave up 1 base and V 6 bases, and 6 bases lay outside the gene matches. In germline, CDR1 is MNHEY, CDR2 SMNVEV (reference sequence). The CDR3 spans 17 residues. Written as DNA, the CDR3 is TGTGCCAGCAGGGGGGGACTAGCGGGAGGGTTTTCCTACGAGCAGTACTTC. This gives the protein CASRGGLAGGFSYEQYF.